These 11 T cell receptor beta chains share one sample of origin, sequenced in a study of T cell clonotyping in hematopoietic cell transplantation. TCRdb keeps only in-frame clones here, not all; method: immunoSEQ multiplex PCR. The sample lists several thousand clones; just over 95% were seen once. This specimen consisted of PBMCs, obtained 30 days after allogeneic stem cell transplant. The source of these receptors is a male patient between 55 and 70 years old who had an allogeneic stem cell transplant from a related donor, so the T cells may come from the graft donor. Some clones in this sample may be carry-over from other donors' samples.

The chain couples TRBV19 to TRBJ1-6; 7 bases map to TRBD1. Looked up from germline, CDR1 is LNHDA and CDR2 is SQIVND (reference sequence). Germline trimming cut 5 bases from V and 7 bases from J; bases unmatched to any gene: 2. This CDR3 region has 13 residues. The CDR3 loop reads CASSGTANSPLHF. CDR3 DNA sequence: TGTGCCAGTAGTGGGACAGCCAATTCACCCCTCCACTTT. Based on the CDR3 plus reference TRBV19 and TRBJ1-6, the full variable domain is DGGITQSPKYLFRKEGQNVTLSCEQNLNHDAMYWYRQDPGQGLRLIYYSQIVNDFQKGDIAEGYSVSREKKESFPLTVTSAQKNPTAFYLCASSGTANSPLHFGNGTRLTVT.

The J gene is TRBJ2-1, the V gene TRBV11-3, with TRBD1 matching 8 bases. V shed 5 bases, J shed 3 bases, and the junction held 9 bases outside the gene matches. From germline, CDR1 is SGHNT and CDR2 YENEEA. There are 16 residues in the CDR3. The CDR3 loop reads CASSPPGTGNYNEQFF. DNA for the CDR3: TGTGCCAGCAGCCCTCCTGGGACAGGCAACTACAATGAGCAGTTCTTC.

The J gene is TRBJ2-2, the V gene TRBV29-1, with 12 bases matching TRBD2. This CDR3 region has 16 residues. J gave up 0 bases and V 7 bases, and 6 bases lay outside the gene matches. CDR1 is SQVTM and CDR2 is ANQGSEA in the germline V gene. The DNA of the CDR3 is TGCAGCGCCAGAACTAGCGGGGGGACGAACACCGGGGAGCTGTTTTTT. Translated: CSARTSGGTNTGELFF.

This sequence joins TRBV28 and TRBJ1-2; 9 nucleotides agree with TRBD1. The length of the CDR3 is 14 residues. Germline V lookup: CDR1 MDHEN, CDR2 SYDVKM. Losses at the gene ends were 8 bases for V and 6 bases for J; bases not matched to a gene: 10. Here the CDR3 reads CASATGGRPDGYTF. The DNA for the CDR3 is TGTGCCAGCGCCACAGGGGGCCGGCCGGATGGCTACACCTTC.

The gene calls are TRBV4-2 and TRBJ2-6; D remains unclear. The CDR3 loop spans 17 amino acids. Germline CDR1 LGHNA, CDR2 YNFKEQ. Trimming removed 0 bases at V and 0 bases at J, with 9 bases between. CDR3 DNA sequence: TGTGCCAGCAGCCAAGATATGCCCCTCTCTGGGGCCAACGTCCTGACTTTC. Residues: CASSQDMPLSGANVLTF.

This chain connects TRBV28 to TRBJ2-7; the match to TRBD1 covers 11 bases. The CDR3 totals 17 residues. With V trimmed by 5 bases and J by 2 bases, 11 bases remained unmatched. Germline CDR1 and CDR2: MDHEN and SYDVKM. CDR3 nucleotides: TGTGCCAGCAGTCCCGAGGGGGACAGGGGGGGCACCTACGAGCAGTACTTC. Protein product: CASSPEGDRGGTYEQYF.

V usage is TRBV28 and J usage is TRBJ1-2, with unresolved D. The CDR3 covers 12 residues. The ends were cut back, 5 bases at V and 3 bases at J, with 7 bases in the middle. The germline V gene has CDR1 MDHEN and CDR2 SYDVKM. The CDR3 is CASSPRDYGYTF. The CDR3 nucleotides are TGTGCCAGCAGTCCTAGAGACTATGGCTACACCTTC.

This sequence joins TRBV6-1 and TRBJ2-3; TRBD2 aligns across 10 bases. CDR3 length equals 17 residues. Unmatched junction bases numbered 11, after V lost 4 bases and J lost 4 bases. Germline CDR1 and CDR2: MNHNS and SASEGT. In DNA form, the CDR3 reads TGTGCCAGCAGTGGGCTAGCGGGGGCCGTCCTACCAGATACGCAGTATTTT. Translating gives CASSGLAGAVLPDTQYF.

The chain links TRBV5-6 to TRBJ2-7, with D unresolved. Germline CDR1 is SGHDT and CDR2 is YYEEEE. The CDR3 is 16 amino acids. The V and J ends lost 3 bases and 2 bases respectively, with 18 bases between them. The CDR3 is CASSSVVTQLPYEQYF. CDR3 DNA sequence: TGTGCCAGCAGCTCGGTAGTCACCCAGTTACCCTACGAGCAGTACTTC.

The J gene is TRBJ1-1, the V gene TRBV11-3; D not resolved. This CDR3 has 14 residues. V was trimmed by 2 bases and J by 7 bases, leaving 14 bases between them. The germline gives CDR1 SGHNT, CDR2 YENEEA. CDR3 bases: TGTGCCAGCAGCTTATTGGAGGGCGTCAATGAAGCTTTCTTT. This codes for CASSLLEGVNEAFF.

The V gene is TRBV5-6, the J gene TRBJ1-2, with TRBD1 matching over 11 bases. Trimming at V came to 3 bases and at J to 3 bases, leaving 7 bases not matched to a gene. Germline lookup yields CDR1 SGHDT and CDR2 YYEEEE. CDR3 length: 16 residues. CDR3 coding DNA: TGTGCCAGCAGCTCCGGGACAGGGGGTTTTCACTATGGCTACACCTTC. Protein sequence: CASSSGTGGFHYGYTF. The full variable domain, rest sourced from reference TRBV5-6 and TRBJ1-2, is DAGVTQSPTHLIKTRGQQVTLRCSPKSGHDTVSWYQQALGQGPQFIFQYYEEEERQRGNFPDRFSGHQFPNYSSELNVNALLLGDSALYLCASSSGTGGFHYGYTFGSGTRLTVV.